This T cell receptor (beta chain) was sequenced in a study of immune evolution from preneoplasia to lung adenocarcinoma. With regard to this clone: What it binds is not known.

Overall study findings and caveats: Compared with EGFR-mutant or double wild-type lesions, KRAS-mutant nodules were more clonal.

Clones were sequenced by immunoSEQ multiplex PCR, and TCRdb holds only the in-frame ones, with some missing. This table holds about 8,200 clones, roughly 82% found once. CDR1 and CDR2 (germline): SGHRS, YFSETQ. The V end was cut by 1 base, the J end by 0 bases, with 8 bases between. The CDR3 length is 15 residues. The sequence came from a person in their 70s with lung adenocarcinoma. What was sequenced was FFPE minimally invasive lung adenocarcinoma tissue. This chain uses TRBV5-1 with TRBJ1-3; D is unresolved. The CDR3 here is CASSLPSDSGNTIYF. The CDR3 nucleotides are TGCGCCAGCAGCTTGCCGTCAGACTCTGGAAACACCATATATTTT.